This entry concerns a single T cell receptor beta chain. The data derive from a study of blood T cell repertoires in COVID-19. Study details: From the United States, Italy and Spain came samples of acute and convalescent COVID-19. The cDNA or gDNA used as material had been derived from T cells, B-cell-depleted T cells, or PBMCs.

Germline V gene data show CDR1 as SGHRS and CDR2 as YFSETQ. This CDR3 region has 14 residues. Trimming removed 3 bases from V and 4 bases from J; junction bases left unmatched: 6. Authors' processing steps: Nucleated cell number was recorded as an estimate derived from reference gene primer amplification. Profiling relied on immunoSEQ multiplex PCR, and the TCRdb table lists in-frame clones only, not all of them. The D gene and trimming were derived from the DNA, and the V and J assignments and clone size from that table. Of roughly 130,000 clones listed, about 80% are singletons. The chain joins TRBV5-1 to TRBJ1-1; 7 bases agree with TRBD1. The TCR was taken from a woman in her 50s with acute or convalescent COVID-19. Sequencing was done on a sample of peripheral blood. The CDR3: CASSSQGSRTEAFF. CDR3 coding DNA: TGCGCCAGCAGCTCACAGGGGAGTCGCACTGAAGCTTTCTTT.